This record concerns one T cell receptor beta chain sequence. The data belong to a study of T cell changes during pregnancy in multiple sclerosis. TCRdb's table, derived via immunoSEQ multiplex PCR, lists solely in-frame clones and lacks some. The sample carries about 44,000 clones, roughly nine tenths recorded once. The CDR3 extends over 15 amino acids. Germline V gene lookup returns CDR1 SGHNT and CDR2 YYREEE (reference sequence). V was pared by 0 bases and J by 7 bases, with 14 bases between. The sample consisted of CD4+ T cells from peripheral blood mononuclear cells, taken after pregnancy. The chain combines TRBV5-4 with TRBJ2-1; D possibly corresponds to TRBD1 (6 bases). This clonotype originated in a female donor with multiple sclerosis, enrolled in a pregnancy study. CDR3 nucleotides: TGTGCCAGCAGCTTGGTGGCAGGGGTTACGAATGAGCAGTTCTTC. Protein product: CASSLVAGVTNEQFF.